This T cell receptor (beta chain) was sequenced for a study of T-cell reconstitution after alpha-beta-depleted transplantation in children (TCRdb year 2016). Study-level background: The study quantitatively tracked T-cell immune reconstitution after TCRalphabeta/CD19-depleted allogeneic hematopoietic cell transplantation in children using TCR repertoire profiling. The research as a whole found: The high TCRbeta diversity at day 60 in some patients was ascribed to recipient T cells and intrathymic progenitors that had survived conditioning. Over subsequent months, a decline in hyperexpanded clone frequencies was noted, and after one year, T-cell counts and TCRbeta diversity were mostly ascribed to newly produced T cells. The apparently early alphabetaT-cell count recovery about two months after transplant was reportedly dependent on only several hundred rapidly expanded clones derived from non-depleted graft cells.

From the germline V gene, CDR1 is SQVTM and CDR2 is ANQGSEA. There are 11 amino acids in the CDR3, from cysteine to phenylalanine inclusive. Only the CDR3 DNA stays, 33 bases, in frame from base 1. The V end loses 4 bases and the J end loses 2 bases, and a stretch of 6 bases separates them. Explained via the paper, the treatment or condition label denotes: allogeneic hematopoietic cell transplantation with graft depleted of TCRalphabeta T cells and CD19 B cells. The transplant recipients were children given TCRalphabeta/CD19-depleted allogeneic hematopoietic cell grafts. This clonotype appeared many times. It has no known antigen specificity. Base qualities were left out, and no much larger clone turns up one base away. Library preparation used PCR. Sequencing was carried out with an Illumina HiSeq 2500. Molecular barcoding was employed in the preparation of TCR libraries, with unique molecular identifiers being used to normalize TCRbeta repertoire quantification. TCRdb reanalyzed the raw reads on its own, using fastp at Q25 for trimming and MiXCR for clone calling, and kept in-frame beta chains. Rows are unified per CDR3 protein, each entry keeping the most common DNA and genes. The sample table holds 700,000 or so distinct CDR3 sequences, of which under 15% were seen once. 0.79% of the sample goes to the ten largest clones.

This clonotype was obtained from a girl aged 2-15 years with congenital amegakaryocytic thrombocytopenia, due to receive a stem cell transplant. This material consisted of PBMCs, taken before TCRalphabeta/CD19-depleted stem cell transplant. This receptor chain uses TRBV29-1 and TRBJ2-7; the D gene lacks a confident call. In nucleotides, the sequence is TGCAGCGTTGGGACCCCCTACGAGCAGTACTTC. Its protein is CSVGTPYEQYF.